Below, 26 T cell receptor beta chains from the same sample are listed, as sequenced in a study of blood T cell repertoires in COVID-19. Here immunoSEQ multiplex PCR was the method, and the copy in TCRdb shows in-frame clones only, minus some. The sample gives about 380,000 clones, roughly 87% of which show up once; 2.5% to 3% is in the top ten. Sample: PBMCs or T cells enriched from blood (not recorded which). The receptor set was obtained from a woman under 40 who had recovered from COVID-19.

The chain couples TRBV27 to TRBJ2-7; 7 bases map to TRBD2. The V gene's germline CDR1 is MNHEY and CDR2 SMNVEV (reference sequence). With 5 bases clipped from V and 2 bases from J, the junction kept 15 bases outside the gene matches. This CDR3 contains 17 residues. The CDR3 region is CASSPYRVRGGTYEQYF. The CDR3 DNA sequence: TGTGCCAGCAGTCCCTACCGAGTGAGGGGAGGGACCTACGAGCAGTACTTC.

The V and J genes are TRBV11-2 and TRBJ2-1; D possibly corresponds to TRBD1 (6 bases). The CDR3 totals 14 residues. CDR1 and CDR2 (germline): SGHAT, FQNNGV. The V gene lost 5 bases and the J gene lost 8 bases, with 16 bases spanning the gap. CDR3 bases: TGTGCCAGCAGCCAATCAACAGGGATTCATGAGCAGTTCTTC. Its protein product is CASSQSTGIHEQFF.

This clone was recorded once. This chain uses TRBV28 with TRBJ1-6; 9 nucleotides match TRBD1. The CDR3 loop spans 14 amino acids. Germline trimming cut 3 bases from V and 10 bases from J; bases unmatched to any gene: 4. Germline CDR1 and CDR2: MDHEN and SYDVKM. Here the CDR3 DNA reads TGTGCCAGCAGTTTTAACAGGGGGCAATCACCCCTCCACTTT. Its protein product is CASSFNRGQSPLHF.

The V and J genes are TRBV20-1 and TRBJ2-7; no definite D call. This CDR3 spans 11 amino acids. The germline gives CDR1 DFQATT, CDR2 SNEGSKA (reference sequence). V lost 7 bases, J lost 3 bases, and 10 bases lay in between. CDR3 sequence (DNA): TGCAGTGTACGAGGCAACTACGAGCAGTACTTC. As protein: CSVRGNYEQYF.

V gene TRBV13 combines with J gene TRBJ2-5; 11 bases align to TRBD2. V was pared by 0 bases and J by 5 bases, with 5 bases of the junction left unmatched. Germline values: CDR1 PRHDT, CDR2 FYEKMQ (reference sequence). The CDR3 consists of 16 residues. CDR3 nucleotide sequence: TGTGCCAGCAGCTTAGGGACTAGCGGGGATGGGGAGACCCAGTACTTC. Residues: CASSLGTSGDGETQYF.

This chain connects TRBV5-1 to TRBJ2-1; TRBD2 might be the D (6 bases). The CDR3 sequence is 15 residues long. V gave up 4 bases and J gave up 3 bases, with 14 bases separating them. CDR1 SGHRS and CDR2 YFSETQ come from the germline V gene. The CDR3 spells CASSGGLQNYNEQFF. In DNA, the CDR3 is TGCGCCAGCAGCGGGGGACTGCAAAACTACAATGAGCAGTTCTTC.

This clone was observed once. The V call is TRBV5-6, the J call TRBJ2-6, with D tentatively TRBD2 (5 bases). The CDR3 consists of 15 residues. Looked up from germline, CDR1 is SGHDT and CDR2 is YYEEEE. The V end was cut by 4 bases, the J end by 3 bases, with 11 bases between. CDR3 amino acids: CASSPGISGANVLTF. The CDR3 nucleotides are TGTGCCAGCAGCCCCGGGATAAGTGGGGCCAACGTCCTGACTTTC.

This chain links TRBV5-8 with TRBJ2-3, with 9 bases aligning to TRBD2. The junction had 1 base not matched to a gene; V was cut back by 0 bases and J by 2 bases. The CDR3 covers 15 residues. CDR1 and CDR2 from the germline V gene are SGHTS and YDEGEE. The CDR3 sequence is CASSLVAGATDTQYF. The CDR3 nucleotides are TGTGCCAGCAGCTTGGTAGCGGGAGCCACAGATACGCAGTATTTT.

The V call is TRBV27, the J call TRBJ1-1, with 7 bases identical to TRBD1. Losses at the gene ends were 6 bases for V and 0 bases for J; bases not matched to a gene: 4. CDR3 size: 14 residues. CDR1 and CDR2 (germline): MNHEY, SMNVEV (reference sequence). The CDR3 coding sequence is TGTGCCAGCAGCCCCGGGACAGTGAACACTGAAGCTTTCTTT. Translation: CASSPGTVNTEAFF.

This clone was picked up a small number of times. Here the CDR3 reads CSGGQGNTIYF. CDR3 nucleotides: TGCAGCGGGGGACAGGGAAACACCATATATTTT. The chain employs TRBV29-1 and TRBJ1-3; TRBD1 agrees at 7 bases. V lost 7 bases to trimming and J lost 4 bases; unmatched junction nucleotides: 1. Germline V gene data show CDR1 as SQVTM and CDR2 as ANQGSEA. This CDR3 has 11 amino acids.

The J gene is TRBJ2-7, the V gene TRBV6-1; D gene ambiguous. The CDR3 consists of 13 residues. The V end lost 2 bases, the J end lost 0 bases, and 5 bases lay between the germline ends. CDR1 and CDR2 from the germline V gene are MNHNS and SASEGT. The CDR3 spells CASSEQFSYEQYF. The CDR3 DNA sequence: TGTGCCAGCAGTGAACAATTCTCCTACGAGCAGTACTTC.

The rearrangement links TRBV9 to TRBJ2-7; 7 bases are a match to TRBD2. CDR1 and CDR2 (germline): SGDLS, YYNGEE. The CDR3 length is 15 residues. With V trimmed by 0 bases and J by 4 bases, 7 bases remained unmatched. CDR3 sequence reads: CASSVASSGGYEQYF. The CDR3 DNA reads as TGTGCCAGCAGCGTAGCGTCTAGCGGAGGATACGAGCAGTACTTC.

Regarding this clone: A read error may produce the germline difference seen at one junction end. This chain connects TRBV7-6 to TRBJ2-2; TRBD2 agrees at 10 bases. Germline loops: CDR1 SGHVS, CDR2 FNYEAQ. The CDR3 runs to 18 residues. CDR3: CASSPPRAGGPNPGELFF. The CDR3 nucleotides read TGTGCCAGCAGCCCCCCCCGAGCGGGGGGGCCGAACCCCGGGGAGCTGTTTTTT.

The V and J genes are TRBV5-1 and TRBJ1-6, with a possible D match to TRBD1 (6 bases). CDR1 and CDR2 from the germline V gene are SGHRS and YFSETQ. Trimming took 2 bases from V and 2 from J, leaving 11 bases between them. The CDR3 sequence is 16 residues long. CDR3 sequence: CASSFRGRAYNSPLHF. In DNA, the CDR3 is TGCGCCAGCAGCTTCAGGGGCAGAGCCTATAATTCACCCCTCCACTTT. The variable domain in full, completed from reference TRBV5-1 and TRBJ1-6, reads KAGVTQTPRYLIKTRGQQVTLSCSPISGHRSVSWYQQTPGQGLQFLFEYFSETQRNKGNFPGRFSGRQFSNSRSEMNVSTLELGDSALYLCASSFRGRAYNSPLHFGNGTRLTVT.

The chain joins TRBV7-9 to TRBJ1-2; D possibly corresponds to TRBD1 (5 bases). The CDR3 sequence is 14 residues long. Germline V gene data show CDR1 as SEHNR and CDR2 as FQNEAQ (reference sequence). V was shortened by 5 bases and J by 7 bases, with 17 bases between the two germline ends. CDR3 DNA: TGTGCCAGCAGCGCCCGGGGGGGGGATGGTGGCTACACCTTC. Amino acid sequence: CASSARGGDGGYTF.

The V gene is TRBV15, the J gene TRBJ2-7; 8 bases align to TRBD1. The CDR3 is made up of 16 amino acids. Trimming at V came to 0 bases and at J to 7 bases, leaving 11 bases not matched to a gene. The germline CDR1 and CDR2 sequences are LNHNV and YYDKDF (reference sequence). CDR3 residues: CATSRDLGTGREEQYF. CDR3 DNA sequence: TGTGCCACCAGCAGAGATCTCGGGACAGGACGTGAAGAGCAGTACTTC. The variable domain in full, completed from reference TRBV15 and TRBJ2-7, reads DAMVIQNPRYQVTQFGKPVTLSCSQTLNHNVMYWYQQKSSQAPKLLFHYYDKDFNNEADTPDNFQSRRPNTSFCFLDIRSPGLGDTAMYLCATSRDLGTGREEQYFGPGTRLTVT.

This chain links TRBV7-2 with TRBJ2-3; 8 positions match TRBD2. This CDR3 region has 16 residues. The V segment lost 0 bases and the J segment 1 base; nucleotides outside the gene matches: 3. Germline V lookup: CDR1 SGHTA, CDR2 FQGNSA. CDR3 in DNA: TGTGCCAGCAGCTTAGCTAGCGGGGTTGGCACAGATACGCAGTATTTT. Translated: CASSLASGVGTDTQYF.

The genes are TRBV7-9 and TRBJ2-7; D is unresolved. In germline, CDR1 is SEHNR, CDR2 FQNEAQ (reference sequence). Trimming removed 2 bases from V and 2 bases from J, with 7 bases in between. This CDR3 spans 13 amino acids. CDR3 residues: CASSLPSPYEQYF. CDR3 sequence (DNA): TGTGCCAGCAGCTTACCAAGCCCCTACGAGCAGTACTTC.

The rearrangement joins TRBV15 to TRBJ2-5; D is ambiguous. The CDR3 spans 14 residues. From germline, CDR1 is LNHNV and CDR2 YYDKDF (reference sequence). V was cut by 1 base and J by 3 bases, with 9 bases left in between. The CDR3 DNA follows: TGTGCCACCAGCAGAGCGCGGAGTAAAGAGACCCAGTACTTC. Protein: CATSRARSKETQYF.

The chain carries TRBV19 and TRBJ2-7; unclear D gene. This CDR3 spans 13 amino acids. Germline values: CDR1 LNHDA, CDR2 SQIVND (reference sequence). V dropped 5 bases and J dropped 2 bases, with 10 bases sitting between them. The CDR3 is CASSGGMAYEQYF. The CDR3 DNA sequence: TGTGCCAGTAGTGGCGGAATGGCCTACGAGCAGTACTTC.

The CDR3: CASSQATGHQPQHF. The CDR3 coding sequence is TGTGCCAGCAGCCAAGCGACAGGGCATCAGCCCCAGCATTTT. V gene TRBV3-1 (or the pseudogene TRBV3-2) combines with J gene TRBJ1-5; 7 bases match TRBD1. Germline loops: CDR1 LGHDT, CDR2 YNNKEL (reference sequence). CDR3 length: 14 residues. The trim removed 1 base at V and 5 bases at J, leaving 2 bases unmatched.

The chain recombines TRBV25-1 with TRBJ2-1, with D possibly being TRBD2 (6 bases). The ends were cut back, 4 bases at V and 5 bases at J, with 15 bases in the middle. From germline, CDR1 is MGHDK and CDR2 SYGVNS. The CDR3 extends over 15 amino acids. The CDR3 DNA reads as TGTGCCAGCAGTGGACTAGGTTTCTCGGACAATGAGCAGTTCTTC. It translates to CASSGLGFSDNEQFF.

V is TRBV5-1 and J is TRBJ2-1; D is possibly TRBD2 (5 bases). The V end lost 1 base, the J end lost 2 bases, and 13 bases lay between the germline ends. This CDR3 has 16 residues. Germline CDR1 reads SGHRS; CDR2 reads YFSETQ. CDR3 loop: CASSLFSGTPYNEQFF. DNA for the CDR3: TGCGCCAGCAGCTTGTTTTCGGGAACACCCTACAATGAGCAGTTCTTC.

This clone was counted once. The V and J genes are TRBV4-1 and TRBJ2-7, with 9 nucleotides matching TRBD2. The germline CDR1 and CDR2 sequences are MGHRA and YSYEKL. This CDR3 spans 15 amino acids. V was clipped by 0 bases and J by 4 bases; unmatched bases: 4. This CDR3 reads CASSQERGGRYEQYF. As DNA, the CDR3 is TGCGCCAGCAGCCAAGAGCGGGGGGGCCGATACGAGCAGTACTTC.

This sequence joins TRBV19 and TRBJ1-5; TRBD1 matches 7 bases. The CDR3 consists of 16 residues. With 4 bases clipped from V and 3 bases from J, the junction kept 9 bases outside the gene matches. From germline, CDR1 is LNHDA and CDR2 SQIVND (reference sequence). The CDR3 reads CASSTEGQDYNQPQHF. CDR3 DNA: TGTGCCAGTAGTACGGAAGGACAGGATTACAATCAGCCCCAGCATTTT. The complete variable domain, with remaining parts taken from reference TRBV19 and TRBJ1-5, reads DGGITQSPKYLFRKEGQNVTLSCEQNLNHDAMYWYRQDPGQGLRLIYYSQIVNDFQKGDIAEGYSVSREKKESFPLTVTSAQKNPTAFYLCASSTEGQDYNQPQHFGDGTRLSIL.

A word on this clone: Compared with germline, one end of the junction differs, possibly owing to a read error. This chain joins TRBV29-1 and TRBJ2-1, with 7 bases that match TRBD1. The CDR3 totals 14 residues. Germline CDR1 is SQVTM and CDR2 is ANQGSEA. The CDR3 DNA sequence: TGCAGCGTTGAAGATCAAGTTGTGACAGGGAAGAGCCTCTTC. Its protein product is CSVEDQVVTGKSLF.